This TCR beta chain was identified during a study of tissue T cells after allogeneic stem cell transplantation (dated by TCRdb to the early 2020s). Context from the whole study: When multiple samples of a tissue existed, pathologist review of H&E sections prioritized samples with histologically apparent lymphocytes for sequencing. The human arm was conducted as a prospective observational study, and neither blinding nor randomization was performed. Using research autopsies of patients with and without GVHD, plus mouse models of GVHD, the study profiled TCR beta repertoires across many tissues. General findings and caveats noted by the study authors: Not many T cell clones showed up in more than one patient, yet clustering based on motifs uncovered repertoire signatures that were shared across patients in a tissue-specific way. Sampling depth was acknowledged as a limitation, and the patient cohort was both small and clinically heterogeneous. Within patients, how anatomically similar tissues were was a major factor shaping TCR repertoire composition, regardless of disease or transplant status. For the non-GVHD comparator patients, no blood samples were available. The study did not establish which tissue TCRs were alloreactive or antigen-specific, and some clones may have been host cells that persisted. In both patients and mice, T cells from blood and spleen covered only a limited part of the TCR repertoire found in tissues.

The sample's time point label is to be understood as: human tissue collected at research (rapid) autopsy. For comparison, three non-HCT patients with other cancers were selected retrospectively, each having at least five GI tract samples and no known GI disease at death. Autopsy tissues included GI sites from esophagus to rectum, liver, skin and lymphoid organs including spleen, after a median post-mortem interval of roughly 9.5 hours. Autopsy specimens were bisected, with one portion flash-frozen in liquid nitrogen and the remainder formalin-fixed, and GI outer muscle layers were removed. To extract genomic DNA from frozen tissues, either the Mag-Bind Blood & Tissue DNA HDQ 96 Kit on a Chemagic 360 or the DNeasy Blood & Tissue Kit was used. Extracted DNA was further purified with the Genomic DNA Clean & Concentrator-25 kit because of concern about red blood cell contamination. Libraries came from the immunoSEQ multiplex PCR assay. Adaptive Biotechnologies performed the TCRbeta CDR3 sequencing at survey depth and reported CDR3 sequences, V/J genes, productive frequency and template counts. TCR beta CDR3 regions were amplified from genomic DNA instead of RNA. From the authors' description of their analysis: Jensen-Shannon divergence was used to quantify pairwise repertoire overlap between tissues, with a value of 1 indicating complete divergence and a value of 0 indicating identical repertoires. Tissues were clustered by single-linkage agglomerative hierarchical clustering of pairwise JSD values and displayed as dendrograms. GLIPH2 was applied to all patient samples using simulation_depth 1000, kmer_min_depth 3, and cdr3_length_cutoff 8, and only groups with more than two unique CDR3s were retained. In a standardized tissue-overlap score, Jaccard GLIPH-group overlap across patients was extrapolated to a standard repertoire size of 1000 clones. Linear mixed-effect models, with tissue included as a fixed effect and individual included as a random effect, were used to assess associations of diversity with clinical or experimental variables. Entries here come from immuneACCESS through TCRdb and include only in-frame sequences with V and J called. Some clones fail to appear in such tables; in the studies checked, an unresolved V gene covers under half of the shortfall, and the cause of the remainder is unknown. Clone size and the V and J calls come from that table; the DNA yielded D and trimming. Recorded for this sample are under 7,000 clones; 55% to 75% of them occurred a single time. More than 6.5% of the sample rests with the top ten.

V is cut by 7 bases and J by 5 bases, and the space between the germline ends is 8 bases. The CDR3 spans 12 residues, from the cysteine through the phenylalanine. CDR3 DNA only is kept here, 36 bases in frame from base 1. For this clone: It has no known antigen specificity. It has no much larger one-base neighbor in the sample; base qualities were not kept.

The sample was tissue from the rectum, taken at autopsy. The TCR comes from a woman aged 18 to 55 with breast cancer. The chain uses TRBV12-3 or TRBV12-4 and TRBJ2-2; a weak D assignment points to TRBD1 (6 bases agree). The DNA sequence is given as TGTGCCAGCACTCAGGGGACCGGGGAGCTGTTTTTT. This encodes CASTQGTGELFF.